This is a list of T cell receptor beta chains from one sample in a study of shared clonotypes between healthy human individuals. TCRdb's table, derived via immunoSEQ multiplex PCR, lists solely in-frame clones and lacks some. The sample consists of fewer than 1 million clones, about 96% of them appearing once. Material for sequencing was naive CD8+ T cells sorted from blood. These receptor sequences come from a man aged 25-45 years in good health. The CDR3 runs from the conserved cysteine through the conserved F or W. The D gene is left open where the match is weak. Size is omitted from some rows. Given values are once, few, many or a class for expanded clones.

v_gene,j_gene,abundance,d_gene,CDR3aa,CDR3nt
TRBV5-1,TRBJ2-7,.,.,CASSLPENSYEQYF,TGCGCCAGCAGCTTGCCGGAAAACTCCTACGAGCAGTACTTC
TRBV6-6,TRBJ2-5,.,.,CAHGQLVETQYF,TGTGCACACGGACAACTCGTAGAGACCCAGTACTTC
TRBV18,TRBJ2-3,.,.,CASSPPTDTQYF,TGTGCCAGCTCACCGCCCACAGATACGCAGTATTTT
TRBV7-9,TRBJ2-7,.,.,CASSLQQRAYEQYF,TGTGCCAGCAGCTTACAACAGAGGGCCTACGAGCAGTACTTC
TRBV9,TRBJ2-7,.,.,CASSVGTDSSYEQYF,TGTGCCAGCAGCGTAGGGACAGATAGCTCCTACGAGCAGTACTTC
TRBV10-3,TRBJ1-2,.,.,CAISESYGYTF,TGTGCCATCAGTGAGTCGTATGGCTACACCTTC
TRBV2,TRBJ2-1,.,TRBD1,CASIQGANEQFF,TGTGCCAGCATTCAGGGGGCCAATGAGCAGTTCTTC
TRBV11-2,TRBJ2-7,.,.,CASSNKGGLSYEQYF,TGTGCCAGCAGTAACAAAGGGGGTCTCTCCTACGAGCAGTACTTC
TRBV2,TRBJ2-7,.,.,CASNRRTDSFGSYEQYF,TGTGCCAGCAACCGGAGGACCGACAGCTTTGGGTCCTACGAGCAGTACTTC
TRBV27,TRBJ2-3,.,TRBD2,CASSSIAGVSGTQYF,TGTGCCAGCAGTTCGATAGCGGGAGTAAGTGGGACGCAGTATTTT
TRBV2,TRBJ1-4,.,.,CASSETIDLRATNEKLFF,TGTGCCAGCAGTGAAACCATAGACCTGCGTGCAACTAATGAAAAACTGTTTTTT
TRBV29-1,TRBJ1-2,.,.,CSVERNNYGYTF,TGCAGCGTTGAAAGGAATAACTATGGCTACACCTTC
TRBV21-1,TRBJ2-7,.,.,CANRPGPRRSPYEQYF,TGTGCCAACAGACCAGGCCCCCGTCGGTCCCCCTACGAGCAGTACTTC
TRBV30,TRBJ2-1,.,.,CAWSVFLGEQFF,TGTGCCTGGAGTGTATTTTTGGGAGAGCAGTTCTTC
TRBV7-9,TRBJ2-7,once,.,CASSSNLQGWMNYEQYF,TGTGCCAGCAGCTCCAACTTACAGGGATGGATGAACTACGAGCAGTACTTC
TRBV6-5,TRBJ1-1,.,.,CASSYRTGKNTEAFF,TGTGCCAGCAGTTACCGAACAGGGAAGAACACTGAAGCTTTCTTT
TRBV4-1,TRBJ2-7,.,.,CASSHRETYEQYF,TGCGCCAGCAGCCACCGGGAAACCTACGAGCAGTACTTC
TRBV9,TRBJ2-7,.,TRBD2,CASSTSAGLSYEQYF,TGTGCCAGCAGCACTTCAGCGGGATTAAGCTACGAGCAGTACTTC
TRBV15,TRBJ2-1,.,.,CATSRVRSGGNEQFF,TGTGCCACCAGCAGAGTTCGGTCTGGGGGGAATGAGCAGTTCTTC
TRBV19,TRBJ2-7,.,.,CATSWTGASYEQYF,TGTGCCACCTCTTGGACGGGAGCGTCCTACGAGCAGTACTTC
TRBV6-6,TRBJ1-1,.,.,CATTPGANTEAFF,TGTGCCACCACCCCCGGAGCGAACACTGAAGCTTTCTTT
TRBV28,TRBJ1-2,.,TRBD1,CASRWGQGGGYTF,TGTGCCAGCAGATGGGGACAGGGAGGAGGCTACACCTTC
TRBV7-2,TRBJ2-3,.,.,CASSLVGGDSTDTQYF,TGTGCCAGCAGCTTAGTAGGAGGGGATAGCACAGATACGCAGTATTTT
TRBV11-2,TRBJ2-7,.,.,CASSFGQGYEQYF,TGTGCCAGCAGCTTCGGGCAGGGGTACGAGCAGTACTTC
TRBV27,TRBJ1-1,.,.,CASSSSGVEAFF,TGTGCCAGCAGTTCTTCAGGGGTTGAAGCTTTCTTT
TRBV28,TRBJ1-1,.,.,CASSFAQNTEAFF,TGTGCCAGCAGTTTCGCCCAGAACACTGAAGCTTTCTTT
TRBV15,TRBJ2-1,.,.,CATTGRDYNEQFF,TGTGCCACCACCGGGCGGGACTACAATGAGCAGTTCTTC
TRBV18,TRBJ1-1,.,TRBD1,CASSPPGQGHTEAFF,TGTGCCAGCTCACCCCCCGGACAGGGCCACACTGAAGCTTTCTTT
TRBV2,TRBJ2-7,.,TRBD2,CASTSSGYEQYF,TGTGCCAGCACGAGTAGCGGGTACGAGCAGTACTTC
TRBV5-1,TRBJ1-2,.,.,CASRADSNYGYTF,TGCGCCAGCAGAGCCGACAGTAACTATGGCTACACCTTC
TRBV28,TRBJ1-1,.,.,CASSSNTEAFF,TGTGCCAGCAGTTCGAACACTGAAGCTTTCTTT
TRBV28,TRBJ2-7,.,TRBD2,CASSGLADSSYEQYF,TGTGCCAGCAGCGGACTAGCGGATAGCTCCTACGAGCAGTACTTC
TRBV29-1,TRBJ2-5,.,.,CSVEVGGMEETQYF,TGCAGCGTTGAAGTGGGCGGGATGGAAGAGACCCAGTACTTC